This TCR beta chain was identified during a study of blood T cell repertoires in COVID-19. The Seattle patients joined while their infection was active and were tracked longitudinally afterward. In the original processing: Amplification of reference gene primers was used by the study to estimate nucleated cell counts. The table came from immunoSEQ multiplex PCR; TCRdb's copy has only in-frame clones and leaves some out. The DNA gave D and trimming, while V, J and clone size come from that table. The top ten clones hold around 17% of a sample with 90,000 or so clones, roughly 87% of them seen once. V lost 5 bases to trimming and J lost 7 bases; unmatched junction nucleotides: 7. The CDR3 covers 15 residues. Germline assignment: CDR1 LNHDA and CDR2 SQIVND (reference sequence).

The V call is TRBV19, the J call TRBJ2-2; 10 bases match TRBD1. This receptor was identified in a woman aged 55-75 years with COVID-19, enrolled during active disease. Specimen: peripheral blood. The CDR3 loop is CASSADRGRIGELFF. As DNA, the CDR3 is TGTGCCAGTAGTGCCGACAGGGGGCGAATCGGGGAGCTGTTTTTT.